These T cell receptor beta chains were read from a single sample in a study of cytomegalovirus exposure and HLA in healthy donors. Using immunoSEQ multiplex PCR, the repertoire was profiled, and TCRdb retains in-frame clones only, with some absent. The repertoire holds more than 100,000 clones, with approximately 65% as singletons. Sequenced input: PBMCs. Receptors were obtained from a man younger than 35 in good health and CMV-seronegative. CDR3s leave out the opening cysteine and the closing phenylalanine or tryptophan. The D gene is left open where the match is weak. Only some rows state a clone size, as once, few, many or a class for expanded clones.

V gene	clone size	D gene	J gene	CDR3 protein
TRBV29-1	-	-	TRBJ2-1	SVARYRDNEQF
TRBV30	-	-	TRBJ2-7	AWSRQSGEQY
TRBV27	-	TRBD1	TRBJ1-5	ASSLTTGTNQPQH
TRBV7-2	few	TRBD2	TRBJ2-3	ASTLAAPLGGDTQY
TRBV15	-	TRBD2	TRBJ2-1	ATSRTSGDEQF
TRBV5-4	few	-	TRBJ1-2	ASSLEGARSNYGYT
TRBV5-3	-	-	TRBJ1-6	ARSFRDSYNSPLH
TRBV18	-	-	TRBJ1-1	ASSLTSPSAVAF
TRBV29-1	-	-	TRBJ1-1	SPVGSPAEAF
TRBV27	-	-	TRBJ1-2	ASGLQSTHGYT
TRBV6-1	-	-	TRBJ1-2	ASSEGRGGTYGYT
TRBV28	few	-	TRBJ1-5	ASSSGQGVPANQPQH
TRBV15	-	-	TRBJ2-3	ATSRGRSDTQY
TRBV6-1	-	TRBD2	TRBJ2-1	ASSGSRTSGFESSYNEQF
TRBV29-1	-	-	TRBJ1-1	SVEQGLNTEAF
TRBV27	-	TRBD2	TRBJ2-1	ASSPERLAHEQF
TRBV7-8	-	TRBD1	TRBJ1-2	ASSLTGGYGYT
TRBV11-2	-	-	TRBJ2-7	ASSIAPAYEQY
TRBV20-1	-	-	TRBJ2-3	SAELTDTQY
TRBV6-1	-	-	TRBJ1-6	ASSGLDNSPLH
TRBV9	-	-	TRBJ2-7	ASSVGHGSTTKQY
TRBV9	-	TRBD2	-	ASSVSGRAADEQY
TRBV6-4	-	-	TRBJ1-1	ASSQETTTEAF
TRBV29-1	few	TRBD1	TRBJ2-1	SAQTGRGFRISYNEQF
TRBV30	-	-	TRBJ2-6	ASTPGSSFGANVLT
TRBV27	-	-	TRBJ2-1	ASSLWRGKGNEQF
TRBV10-1	-	-	TRBJ2-2	ASSPTTGELF
TRBV5-8	-	TRBD1	TRBJ1-2	ASSPGIQGAVYGYT
TRBV7-7	-	-	TRBJ2-3	ASSPQSQSTDTQY
TRBV5-8	-	TRBD1	TRBJ1-5	ASSSTGVNQPQH
TRBV4-1	-	TRBD2	TRBJ2-5	ASSWTSGMETQY
TRBV9	-	-	TRBJ2-1	ASSVDPSGGLYNEQF
TRBV5-1	-	-	TRBJ2-6	ASSLVVGPSSGANVLT
TRBV4-2	-	-	TRBJ2-1	SSSSNRLVYNEQF
TRBV10-3	-	TRBD2	TRBJ2-1	AMTSGTSSYNEQF
TRBV19	few	TRBD1	TRBJ2-7	ASSQTGISYEQY
TRBV7-9	-	-	TRBJ1-5	ASSSTGYDQPQH
TRBV9	-	TRBD1	TRBJ1-1	ASSAGQGTGKLNTEAF
TRBV27	-	-	TRBJ1-2	ASSFGATYGYT
TRBV6-5	few	-	TRBJ2-1	ASSYSSEGLDEQF
TRBV28	-	TRBD2	TRBJ2-5	ATRTSGIGRETQY
TRBV5-1	-	-	TRBJ2-3	ASSLATDTQY
TRBV5-1	-	-	TRBJ1-4	ASSFNGGGAYEKLF
TRBV5-8	-	-	TRBJ1-4	ASSLGGNEKLF
TRBV5-1	-	-	TRBJ2-1	ASSLGQAHNEQF
TRBV27	once	TRBD1	TRBJ2-1	ASSITGGWDEQF
TRBV5-1	once	TRBD1	-	ASSLVGQGRYEQY
TRBV9	-	TRBD1	TRBJ2-7	ASSVESGTGYEQY
TRBV28	-	TRBD1	TRBJ1-2	ASSPTGAINYGYT
TRBV2	-	TRBD2	TRBJ2-1	ASSDPRTSGPWEF
TRBV6-6	-	-	TRBJ1-1	ASSYGQNTEAF
TRBV7-8	-	-	-	ASSLDGAGEQY
TRBV25-1	-	TRBD1	TRBJ2-3	ASSQQGAGTQY
TRBV14	once	TRBD1	TRBJ1-2	ASSPTMTGSVYGYT
TRBV2	-	TRBD1	TRBJ2-1	ASRPIPGQSRDEQF
TRBV7-9	-	-	TRBJ1-5	ASSFDSSNQPQH
TRBV2	-	TRBD2	TRBJ2-2	ASSLGLAGGLTGELF
TRBV5-8	-	-	TRBJ2-7	ASSHPGLRYEQY
TRBV28	-	-	TRBJ1-1	ASSIGGNTEAF